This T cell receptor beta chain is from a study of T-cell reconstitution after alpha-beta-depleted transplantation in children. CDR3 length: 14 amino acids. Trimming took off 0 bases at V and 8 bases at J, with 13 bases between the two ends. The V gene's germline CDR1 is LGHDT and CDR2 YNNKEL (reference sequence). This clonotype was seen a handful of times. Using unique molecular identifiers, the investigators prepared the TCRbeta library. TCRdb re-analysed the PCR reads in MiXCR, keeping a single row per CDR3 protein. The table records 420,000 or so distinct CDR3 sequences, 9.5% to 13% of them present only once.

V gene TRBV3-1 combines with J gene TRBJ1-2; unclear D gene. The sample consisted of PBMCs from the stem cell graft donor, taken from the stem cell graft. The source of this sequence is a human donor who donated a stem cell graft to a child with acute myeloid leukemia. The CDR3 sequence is CASSQDELGWGYTF. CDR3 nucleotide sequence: TGTGCCAGCAGCCAAGATGAGCTCGGGTGGGGCTACACCTTC.